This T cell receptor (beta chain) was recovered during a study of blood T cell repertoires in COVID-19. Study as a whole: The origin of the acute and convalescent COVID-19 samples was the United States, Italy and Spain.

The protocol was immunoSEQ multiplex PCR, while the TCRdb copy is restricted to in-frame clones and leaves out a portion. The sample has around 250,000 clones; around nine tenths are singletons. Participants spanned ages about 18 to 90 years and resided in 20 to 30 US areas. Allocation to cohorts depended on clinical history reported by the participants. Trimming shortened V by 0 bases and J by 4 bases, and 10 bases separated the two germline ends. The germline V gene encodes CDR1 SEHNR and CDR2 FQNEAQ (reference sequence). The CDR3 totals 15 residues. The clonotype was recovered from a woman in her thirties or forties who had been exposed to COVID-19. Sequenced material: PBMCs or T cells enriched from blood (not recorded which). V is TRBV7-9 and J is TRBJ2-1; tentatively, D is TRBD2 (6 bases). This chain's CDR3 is CASSLAWAGYNEQFF. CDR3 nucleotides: TGTGCCAGCAGCTTAGCTTGGGCGGGATACAATGAGCAGTTCTTC.